This note documents a single T cell receptor (beta chain) sequence. The record originates from a study of T cell responses to AZD1222 COVID-19 vaccine. Profiled with immunoSEQ multiplex PCR; TCRdb holds only in-frame clones, not every one. The data show about 130,000 clones, approximately 94% seen once. The CDR3 spans 14 residues. Trimming took off 6 bases at V and 14 bases at J, with 25 bases between the two ends. CDR1 is LNHDA and CDR2 is SQIVND in the germline V gene (reference sequence). The gene calls are TRBV19 and TRBJ1-2; TRBD1 might be the D (5 bases). The origin of this receptor is an adult in good health. This specimen consisted of peripheral blood, obtained on day 0 of AZD1222 vaccination. The CDR3 protein is CASSPTGAMGWKTF. The CDR3 DNA follows: TGTGCCAGTAGCCCAACCGGGGCCATGGGGTGGAAGACCTTC. The variable domain in full, completed from reference TRBV19 and TRBJ1-2, reads DGGITQSPKYLFRKEGQNVTLSCEQNLNHDAMYWYRQDPGQGLRLIYYSQIVNDFQKGDIAEGYSVSREKKESFPLTVTSAQKNPTAFYLCASSPTGAMGWKTFGSGTRLTVV.